This T cell receptor (beta chain) is drawn from a study of T cells in Graves' hyperthyroidism and ophthalmopathy (dated by TCRdb to about 2019). Regarding the study in general: Peripheral blood was collected at initial diagnosis, before any treatment. TCR V-J signatures able to tell the groups apart were searched for in a discovery cohort of 100 patients, of whom more than 40 had Graves' ophthalmopathy and around 58 had stable Graves' hyperthyroidism. Whether ophthalmopathy could be predicted prospectively was tested in an independent validation cohort made up of 18 to 20 hyperthyroidism patients plus 17 patients who later progressed to ophthalmopathy. The roughly 94 discovery patients were randomly split 7:3 into training and test sets. Thyroid tissue and blood T-cell repertoires from more than 5 Graves' hyperthyroidism patients were also compared in the study. Once sampling was done, hyperthyroidism patients were given methimazole at a starting dose of 30 mg daily, whereas ophthalmopathy patients were given high-dose intravenous methylprednisolone. The paper describes TCR Vbeta CDR3 sequencing of 135 peripheral blood samples, made up of 40 to 45 ophthalmopathy patients, around 78 hyperthyroidism patients and 17 progressor patients. The investigation overall reported the following: A model built on a 13 V-J signature distinguished ophthalmopathy from stable hyperthyroidism, reaching around 87% sensitivity and under 84% specificity in cross-validation and 80%/75% in testing. Most expanded thyroid clonotypes (frequency above 0.001) were also detected in blood, suggesting blood repertoires may reflect thyroid immune responses. No statistical method was used to fix the sample size in advance, and group allocation was not hidden from the investigators. In validation, the model predicted progression to ophthalmopathy with 55% to 71% sensitivity and around 72% specificity, a median of about 6 months before onset.

CDR1 and CDR2 are read off the germline V gene (reference sequence) as PRHDT and FYEKMQ. Compared with germline, V lacks 5 bases and J lacks 3 bases; bases without a gene match: 2. From the cysteine through the phenylalanine, the CDR3 covers 13 amino acids. The kept DNA is CDR3 alone, 39 bases in frame from the first base. Ophthalmopathy patients had moderately to severely active disease, Clinical Activity Score of at least 3, NOSPECS grade of at least 4, and duration under 3 months. Exclusion was applied to patients with uncontrolled infections, other autoimmune diseases, pregnancy or lactation. Diagnoses were established on the basis of clinical symptoms, serum thyroxine and TRAb, thyroid ultrasound, and orbital computed tomography. Ficoll-Paque density gradient centrifugation was used to isolate PBMCs from around 10 ml of fresh peripheral blood. Trizol reagent was used to extract total RNA, and RNA quality was then checked on an Agilent 2100 Bioanalyzer.

The TCR beta CDR3 regions were amplified from RNA transcripts. For the first round of RT-PCR on the TCR CDR3, the HTBI primer set was used together with the Qiagen OneStep RT-PCR kit. Libraries were constructed in a second round of multiplex PCR, after which size selection and purification were carried out. Sequencing of the libraries was done on an Illumina HiSeq2000 using paired-end 100 bp reads. As for how the authors treated the data: SOAPnuke was used to process the raw data, with reads discarded if the reads contained adapters or uncalled bases, had a mean Phred below 15, or lacked an exact constant-primer or identifier match. COPE v1.2.5 was used to merge high-quality paired reads, and clonotypes were defined as unique nucleotide sequences. MiTCR v1.1 was used to align clonotypes to the IMGT TRBV, TRBD and TRBJ reference segments. Analysis was restricted to V-J combinations with a frequency above 0.0001, which covered approximately 99% of repertoires. A TCS score was defined as the ratio of F50 (clonal expansion) to E x V (chaos), with BLOSUM62-based TCRdist applied between CDR3 peptides within each V-J. Welch's t-statistics and random forest reduced fewer than 600 V-J features to under 15, which were used in a naive Bayes classifier (R e1071). In-frame beta chains were kept once TCRdb had trimmed the public reads at Q25 with fastp and called clones with MiXCR. Rows are combined by CDR3 protein, so each entry shows the most common genes and DNA. TCRdb, not the original authors, processed these V and J calls. This sample gives around 360,000 distinct CDR3 sequences in total; roughly 15% of them show up just once. Clones ranked in the top ten supply 15% to 20% of the sample.

This clonotype was counted ten times or more. Its binding antigen is unknown. A much bigger clone sits one base away, suggesting this may be a read error. Sequenced input: blood. The clonotype comes from a woman aged 60 to 75 with Graves' ophthalmopathy. Recombination connected TRBV13 to TRBJ1-1, with 8 bases matching TRBD1. This receptor has the CDR3 CASSRTGYTEAFF. The sequenced DNA: TGTGCCAGCAGCCGGACAGGGTACACTGAAGCTTTCTTT.